This paragraph reports one TCR beta chain. This entry is derived from a study of blood T cell repertoires in COVID-19. Study at large: The United States, Italy and Spain supplied acute and convalescent COVID-19 samples. T cells, B-cell-depleted T cells, or PBMCs supplied cDNA or gDNA.

In the original analysis: Quantification of nucleated cells was approximated via reference gene primer amplification. Profiled with immunoSEQ multiplex PCR; TCRdb holds only in-frame clones, not every one. Clonal size and the V and J genes are those of that table, whereas D and trimming came from the DNA. The table includes 150,000 to 200,000 clones, roughly four fifths detected once. With 0 bases clipped from V and 4 bases from J, the junction kept 1 base outside the gene matches. Germline V CDR1 and CDR2: SGHNT, YYREEE (reference sequence). The CDR3 spans 14 residues. The receptor comes from a woman over 75 with acute or convalescent COVID-19. Sequencing input: peripheral blood. V is TRBV5-4 and J is TRBJ2-4, with 7 bases that match TRBD2. CDR3 sequence (DNA): TGTGCCAGCAGCTTGGCTAGCGGAAAAAACATTCAGTACTTC. It is translated as CASSLASGKNIQYF.